This TCR beta chain is from a study of blood T cell repertoires in COVID-19. On the study more broadly: Sample material is recorded as cDNA or gDNA derived from T cells, B-cell-depleted T cells, or PBMCs.

TCRdb's table, derived via immunoSEQ multiplex PCR, lists solely in-frame clones and lacks some. The sample lists under 25,000 clones, about 87% occurring once. The V gene's germline CDR1 is MNHEY and CDR2 SVGAGI. This CDR3 spans 14 amino acids. The V and J ends lost 5 bases and 2 bases, in that order; junction bases with no gene match: 6. Sequencing was performed on peripheral blood. The TCR comes from a human donor in a cohort sampled during active COVID-19. V usage is TRBV6-5 and J usage is TRBJ2-7; 7 bases line up with TRBD1. CDR3 DNA: TGTGCCAGCAGTCCTCGGACAGGAGCCTACGAGCAGTACTTC. Its protein product is CASSPRTGAYEQYF.